One and the same sample provided the 6 T cell receptor beta chains below, sequenced in a study of shared clonotypes between healthy human individuals. Using immunoSEQ multiplex PCR, the repertoire was profiled, and TCRdb retains in-frame clones only, with some absent. This sample has 2 million to 2.5 million clones, with around 92% found just once. The specimen sequenced was naive CD4+ T cells from PBMCs. Subset defined: CD45RA+ positively selected. The source is a man aged 18 to 29 in good health. Some clones in this sample may be carry-over from other donors' samples.

As for this clone: The sample carries other DNA sequences with the same CDR3. This rearrangement joins TRBV5-6 to TRBJ2-4; D is undetermined. CDR3 length equals 15 residues. Germline CDR1 reads SGHDT; CDR2 reads YYEEEE. V dropped 0 bases and J dropped 0 bases, with 7 bases sitting between them. This CDR3 is CASSLGSLAKNIQYF. In DNA, the CDR3 is TGTGCCAGCAGCTTGGGCTCTCTAGCCAAAAACATTCAGTACTTC.

The rearrangement links TRBV5-1 to TRBJ2-1; 7 bases agree with TRBD2. The CDR3 runs to 15 residues. Germline CDR1 is SGHRS and CDR2 is YFSETQ. J was trimmed by 7 bases and V by 0 bases; bases with no gene match: 7. The CDR3 region has the DNA TGCGCCAGCAGCTTGGGTAGCGGGTTGGGTAATGAGCAGTTCTTC. It codes for CASSLGSGLGNEQFF.

The chain carries TRBV5-1 and TRBJ1-1, with 11 bases fitting TRBD1. The CDR3 is made up of 15 amino acids. Trimming removed 4 bases from V and 3 bases from J; junction bases left unmatched: 5. In germline, CDR1 is SGHRS, CDR2 YFSETQ. The CDR3 spells CASSRTGQGDTEAFF. The CDR3 DNA reads as TGCGCCAGCAGCAGGACGGGACAGGGGGACACTGAAGCTTTCTTT.

V is TRBV14 and J is TRBJ2-7; weak D call: TRBD2 (5 bases). This CDR3 has 16 residues. Germline V gene data show CDR1 as SGHDN and CDR2 as FVKESK. Trimming took off 4 bases at V and 0 bases at J, with 16 bases between the two ends. CDR3: CASSRSDGLISYEQYF. The CDR3 DNA follows: TGTGCCAGCAGCCGTAGCGACGGACTTATCTCCTACGAGCAGTACTTC.

J is TRBJ2-2 and V is TRBV7-8; no clear D gene. Per the germline V gene, CDR1 is SGHVS and CDR2 is FQNEAQ. CDR3 length: 11 residues. V lost 3 bases and J lost 7, with 3 bases in between. The CDR3 spells CASSLSGELFF. The CDR3 nucleotides read TGTGCCAGCAGCTTGAGCGGGGAGCTGTTTTTT.

The rearrangement links TRBV5-1 to TRBJ2-5; 7 bases map to TRBD1. The CDR3 loop spans 13 amino acids. V gave up 6 bases and J gave up 4 bases; unmatched junction bases: 6. Germline V gives CDR1 SGHRS, CDR2 YFSETQ. The CDR3 DNA sequence: TGCGCCAGCACCCAAACAGGGGTAGAGACCCAGTACTTC. This encodes CASTQTGVETQYF.